The rows below give T cell receptor beta chains drawn from one sample of a study of blood T cell repertoires in COVID-19. Profiling relied on immunoSEQ multiplex PCR, and the TCRdb table lists in-frame clones only, not all of them. Among about 120,000 clones listed, 80% to 90% were seen once. Material: peripheral blood. The origin of the receptors is a woman aged 45-65 years with active or convalescent COVID-19. Each CDR3 is given with its conserved first and last residue. The D gene is left open where the match is weak. Size is omitted from some rows. Given values are once, few, many or a class for expanded clones.

cdr3_nt cdr3_aa d_call v_call clone_size j_call
TGTGCCAGCAGCACCCAGGGTTACGAGCAGTACTTC CASSTQGYEQYF NA TRBV21-1 once TRBJ2-7
TGCGCCAGCAGCTCTGGACAGGGAACGTACAATGAGCAGTTCTTC CASSSGQGTYNEQFF TRBD1 TRBV5-1 NA TRBJ2-1
TGCGCCAGCAGCATCTCGACAGCCTCCACCCTGAAGCTCCAGTACTTC CASSISTASTLKLQYF NA TRBV5-1 NA TRBJ2-5
TGTGCCAGCAGCTCCCGGCCAAGCGGCGAGCAGTACTTC CASSSRPSGEQYF NA TRBV11-3 once TRBJ2-7
TGTGCCAGCAGCCCCCACCCGGACACTGAAGCTTTCTTT CASSPHPDTEAFF NA TRBV9 NA TRBJ1-1
TGTGCCAGTAGGGGACAGGGGCTTATCCCCGAGCAGTACTTC CASRGQGLIPEQYF TRBD1 TRBV19 NA TRBJ2-7
TGTGCCAGCAGCCCCGACGGACAGGGAGTTCGAGAGACCCAGTACTTC CASSPDGQGVRETQYF TRBD1 TRBV13 NA TRBJ2-5
TGTGCCAGCAGCGTAGACCCCCTAGCGGGAGAGAATGAGCAGTTCTTC CASSVDPLAGENEQFF TRBD2 TRBV9 NA TRBJ2-1
TGTGCCAGCAGAAATACAGGGGACAGCAATCAGCCCCAGCATTTT CASRNTGDSNQPQHF TRBD1 TRBV6-5 NA TRBJ1-5
TGCGCCAGCAGCCAAGATCGAGGCGATACGCAGTATTTT CASSQDRGDTQYF NA TRBV4-3 NA TRBJ2-3
TGTGCCAGCAGTGACAGGAGGAAGAAAGAGACCCAGTACTTC CASSDRRKKETQYF NA TRBV2 once TRBJ2-5
TGTGCCATCAGTGAGAGCCCGCGCGGGTCTAGCACAGATACGCAGTATTTT CAISESPRGSSTDTQYF NA TRBV10-3 NA TRBJ2-3
TGCGCCAGCAGACATCGGGGGATGAGCACAGATACGCAGTATTTT CASRHRGMSTDTQYF NA TRBV5-1 NA TRBJ2-3
TGTGCCAGCAGCAGAAGGACAGGGGGGCTGGAGGAGCAGTACTTC CASSRRTGGLEEQYF TRBD1 TRBV9 once TRBJ2-7
TGTGCCAGCAGCTTAGTTTCAGGGCGGAACACTGAAGCTTTCTTT CASSLVSGRNTEAFF NA TRBV7-9 NA TRBJ1-1